The next 27 T cell receptor beta chains were all read from a single sample in a study of CD8 T cells in Susac syndrome. Reverse transcription of roughly 0.5 to 1 ug RNA was carried out with random hexamers. TCRdb fed the immunoSEQ multiplex PCR reads into MiXCR, producing one record per CDR3 protein. The sample has some 300,000 distinct CDR3 sequences, roughly 90% seen once. Sequenced sample: CD8+ T cells from PBMCs. The receptors here all came from a human donor with multiple sclerosis.

The chain uses TRBV7-8 and TRBJ1-2, with D possibly TRBD1 on 5 matching bases. From germline, CDR1 is SGHVS and CDR2 FQNEAQ. The CDR3 is 18 amino acids. Trimming cost V 4 bases and J 0 bases, with 21 bases left between them. The CDR3 is CASSSEGWGGGTNYGYTF. The CDR3 DNA sequence: TGTGCCAGCAGCTCCGAGGGGTGGGGTGGCGGAACTAACTATGGCTACACCTTC.

The chain combines TRBV13 with TRBJ2-1; 8 bases line up with TRBD2. This CDR3 comprises 14 residues. Germline values: CDR1 PRHDT, CDR2 FYEKMQ (reference sequence). The V segment lost 7 bases and the J segment 4 bases; nucleotides outside the gene matches: 6. In nucleotides, the CDR3 is TGTGCCAGCATCAGGGCGGGGGGTTACAATGAGCAGTTCTTC. Protein product: CASIRAGGYNEQFF.

This clonotype was picked up one time. The chain is built from TRBV12-3 or TRBV12-4 and TRBJ2-7; D possibly corresponds to TRBD2 (5 bases). This CDR3 contains 15 residues. Trimming pared 6 bases from V and 0 bases from J, leaving 15 bases between. CDR3 residues: CASRFRGESSYEQYF. The CDR3 DNA reads TGTGCCAGCAGGTTCCGGGGTGAGAGCTCCTACGAGCAGTACTTC.

This clonotype was recorded once. The chain links TRBV28 to TRBJ2-1; 8 nucleotides align to TRBD2. The germline CDR1 and CDR2 sequences are MDHEN and SYDVKM. The CDR3 spans 16 residues. The junction had 11 bases not matched to a gene; V was cut back by 6 bases and J by 4 bases. CDR3 DNA sequence: TGTGCCAGCAGCCGAGTAGCGGGATCAAATTACAATGAGCAGTTCTTC. Translation gives CASSRVAGSNYNEQFF.

The chain carries TRBV24-1 and TRBJ2-5, with 12 bases identical to TRBD2. CDR1 and CDR2 from the germline V gene are KGHDR and SFDVKD. Trimming removed 0 bases from V and 2 bases from J; junction bases left unmatched: 9. This CDR3 is 19 amino acids long. The CDR3 is CATSDLGGTSGGPQETQYF. CDR3 bases: TGTGCCACCAGTGATTTGGGGGGTACTAGCGGGGGGCCGCAAGAGACCCAGTACTTC.

The chain uses TRBV9 and TRBJ2-1; D unclear. V was cut by 2 bases and J by 7 bases, with 16 bases left in between. This CDR3 is 15 amino acids long. Germline V gene lookup returns CDR1 SGDLS and CDR2 YYNGEE. CDR3 sequence: CASSVDIWTGNEQFF. As DNA, the CDR3 is TGTGCCAGCAGCGTTGACATTTGGACGGGTAATGAGCAGTTCTTC.

The rearrangement links TRBV20-1 to TRBJ2-1; a weak D match, TRBD2 (7 bases). V shed 5 bases and J shed 7 bases, with 24 bases lying between them. The CDR3 is made up of 16 amino acids. Germline loops: CDR1 DFQATT, CDR2 SNEGSKA (reference sequence). The CDR3 DNA is TGCAGTGCTTTTCTGGTGGGGGGGCCCCGGCGGAATGAGCAGTTCTTC. This codes for CSAFLVGGPRRNEQFF.

The gene calls are TRBV30 and TRBJ1-1, with 9 bases fitting TRBD1. V shed 1 base, J shed 6 bases, and the junction held 12 bases outside the gene matches. Per germline, CDR1 GTSNPN and CDR2 SVGIG (reference sequence). The CDR3 has 16 amino acids. CDR3 residues: CAWSASRDRVLSEAFF. The DNA for the CDR3 is TGTGCCTGGAGTGCGTCCCGGGACAGGGTTTTGTCTGAAGCTTTCTTT.

V gene TRBV9 combines with J gene TRBJ2-2; a possible D gene is TRBD1 (6 bases). Trimming pared 5 bases from V and 1 base from J, leaving 15 bases between. The CDR3 runs 16 residues. Germline V gene lookup returns CDR1 SGDLS and CDR2 YYNGEE. In DNA, the CDR3 is TGTGCCAGCAGTGGTCCCAGGGGCGAGAACACCGGGGAGCTGTTTTTT. The encoded protein is CASSGPRGENTGELFF.

The V gene is TRBV28, the J gene TRBJ2-7; unclear D gene. Trimming removed 2 bases from V and 6 bases from J, with 8 bases in between. Germline V gives CDR1 MDHEN, CDR2 SYDVKM. CDR3 length: 12 residues. The CDR3 DNA reads as TGTGCCAGCAGTTTAGTTGGCAGCGAGCAGTACTTC. The encoded protein is CASSLVGSEQYF. Looking up the rest from reference TRBV28 and TRBJ2-7 gives the full variable domain: DVKVTQSSRYLVKRTGEKVFLECVQDMDHENMFWYRQDPGLGLRLIYFSYDVKMKEKGDIPEGYSVSREKKERFSLILESASTNQTSMYLCASSLVGSEQYFGPGTRLTVT.

This sequence joins TRBV7-2 and TRBJ2-7; D not certain. CDR1 is SGHTA, CDR2 FQGNSA, per germline. V was cut by 4 bases and J by 2 bases, with 6 bases left in between. This CDR3 contains 12 residues. The CDR3 DNA reads TGTGCCAGCAGCTCCGAGCCCTACGAGCAGTACTTC. Protein product: CASSSEPYEQYF.

This clonotype was detected once. This sequence joins TRBV19 and TRBJ1-1; D may be TRBD1 (6 bases). CDR1 and CDR2 from the germline V gene are LNHDA and SQIVND (reference sequence). CDR3 length: 14 residues. Trimming took 7 bases from V and 10 from J, leaving 22 bases between them. The CDR3 spells CASTEGGLVFAAFF. The CDR3 DNA reads TGTGCCAGTACTGAGGGGGGACTAGTTTTCGCAGCTTTCTTT.

The chain uses TRBV11-2 and TRBJ2-1; 9 nucleotides agree with TRBD2. Germline assignment: CDR1 SGHAT and CDR2 FQNNGV. V shed 4 bases and J 5 bases; nucleotides not matched to a gene: 9. This CDR3 has 16 residues. This CDR3 is CASSSPLRLADNEQFF. The DNA of the CDR3 is TGTGCCAGCAGCTCTCCCTTGAGACTAGCGGACAATGAGCAGTTCTTC.

The J gene is TRBJ1-2, the V gene TRBV30; 8 bases map to TRBD1. This CDR3 contains 16 residues. CDR1 GTSNPN and CDR2 SVGIG come from the germline V gene (reference sequence). Trimming at V came to 4 bases and at J to 4 bases, leaving 14 bases not matched to a gene. The CDR3 DNA is TGTGCCTGGATCATACCGGGACAGGAATTGATCTATGGCTACACCTTC. Translated: CAWIIPGQELIYGYTF. The entire variable domain, with the rest obtained from reference TRBV30 and TRBJ1-2, is as follows: SQTIHQWPATLVQPVGSPLSLECTVEGTSNPNLYWYRQAAGRGLQLLFYSVGIGQISSEVPQNLSASRPQDRQFILSSKKLLLSDSGFYLCAWIIPGQELIYGYTFGSGTRLTVV.

The chain recombines TRBV20-1 with TRBJ1-5; the D is unclear. Trimming left V 5 bases short and J 0 bases short, with 5 bases between. The germline CDR1 and CDR2 sequences are DFQATT and SNEGSKA (reference sequence). The CDR3 contains 12 residues. The DNA of the CDR3 is TGCAGTGCTCAGGATAGCAATCAGCCCCAGCATTTT. Translated: CSAQDSNQPQHF.

The rearrangement uses TRBV4-2 and TRBJ1-1; 8 nucleotides agree with TRBD1. The CDR3 runs 16 residues. Trimming cost V 0 bases and J 5 bases; bases outside gene matches: 8. The germline V gene encodes CDR1 LGHNA and CDR2 YNFKEQ. The CDR3 DNA follows: TGTGCCAGCAGCCAAGAGCAGGGGGCAGGAGGTACTGAAGCTTTCTTT. It codes for CASSQEQGAGGTEAFF.

The rearrangement links TRBV4-3 to TRBJ2-3; the D gene is possibly TRBD2 (7 bases). Trimming took off 2 bases at V and 6 bases at J, with 18 bases between the two ends. This CDR3 has 16 residues. Germline V lookup: CDR1 LGHNA, CDR2 YSLEER. Here the CDR3 reads CASSQSMAGARDTQYF. As DNA, the CDR3 is TGCGCCAGCAGCCAAAGCATGGCGGGGGCCCGGGATACGCAGTATTTT.

The rearrangement joins TRBV30 to TRBJ2-7, with TRBD1 as a possible D gene (5 bases). Per germline, CDR1 GTSNPN and CDR2 SVGIG (reference sequence). Trimming stripped 5 bases from V and 4 bases from J, with 15 bases between. CDR3 length equals 13 residues. The CDR3 DNA is TGTGCCTGGTCTTCGACAGCTTCGTACGAGCAGTACTTC. Protein sequence: CAWSSTASYEQYF. The full variable domain, with the rest looked up from reference TRBV30 and TRBJ2-7, is SQTIHQWPATLVQPVGSPLSLECTVEGTSNPNLYWYRQAAGRGLQLLFYSVGIGQISSEVPQNLSASRPQDRQFILSSKKLLLSDSGFYLCAWSSTASYEQYFGPGTRLTVT.

This rearrangement joins TRBV4-3 to TRBJ1-1; 9 nucleotides match TRBD1. The CDR3 length is 16 residues. CDR1 LGHNA and CDR2 YSLEER come from the germline V gene. V shed 4 bases, J shed 0 bases, and the junction held 6 bases outside the gene matches. Written as DNA, the CDR3 is TGCGCCAGCAGCCTCGACAACAGGGGGCTGAACACTGAAGCTTTCTTT. Translated: CASSLDNRGLNTEAFF.

The chain recombines TRBV10-3 with TRBJ1-4; D call uncertain. Trimming left V 4 bases short and J 4 bases short, with 10 bases between. Germline V gene sequence: CDR1 ENHRY, CDR2 SYGVKD. The CDR3 extends over 14 amino acids. CDR3: CAISVLPFNEKLFF. The CDR3 DNA sequence: TGTGCCATCAGTGTTTTGCCATTTAATGAAAAACTGTTTTTT.

The rearrangement joins TRBV13 to TRBJ1-2; perhaps TRBD1 as D (6 bases). Trimming stripped 2 bases from V and 8 bases from J, with 21 bases between. Germline CDR1 is PRHDT and CDR2 is FYEKMQ (reference sequence). This CDR3 is built from 16 residues. CDR3 sequence reads: CASSLLTGRLVWGYTF. DNA for the CDR3: TGTGCCAGCAGCTTATTAACAGGGCGTCTCGTATGGGGCTACACCTTC.

The CDR3 region is CASSQEISWSWGLFF. CDR3 sequence (DNA): TGCGCCAGCAGCCAAGAGATATCGTGGAGTTGGGGACTGTTTTTT. V usage is TRBV4-3 and J usage is TRBJ1-4; D gene ambiguous. This CDR3 comprises 15 residues. The V end was cut by 0 bases, the J end by 13 bases, with 18 bases between. Germline V CDR1 and CDR2: LGHNA, YSLEER.

The chain recombines TRBV30 with TRBJ1-1, with a weak D call TRBD1 (5 bases). The CDR3 covers 10 residues. The V and J ends lost 4 bases and 8 bases respectively, with 8 bases between them. Germline-derived CDR1 and CDR2 are GTSNPN and SVGIG (reference sequence). In nucleotides, the CDR3 is TGTGCCTGGAAGGCAGGGGAAGCTTTCTTT. Translated, it gives CAWKAGEAFF.

The chain combines TRBV15 with TRBJ2-7; no clear D gene. Per germline, CDR1 LNHNV and CDR2 YYDKDF (reference sequence). CDR3 length: 13 residues. Deletions cut 6 bases from V and 6 bases from J, with 15 bases between. CDR3 coding DNA: TGTGCCACCAGTTCAGCGAGCCTAGGCGAGCAGTACTTC. Residues: CATSSASLGEQYF.

The chain uses TRBV9 and TRBJ1-5; D is possibly TRBD1 (5 bases). The V gene's germline CDR1 is SGDLS and CDR2 YYNGEE. The CDR3 loop spans 15 amino acids. The V and J ends lost 0 bases and 2 bases respectively, with 9 bases between them. CDR3 in amino acids: CASSVGGGGNQPQHF. In nucleotides, the CDR3 is TGTGCCAGCAGCGTAGGTGGGGGGGGCAATCAGCCCCAGCATTTT. The full variable domain, completed using reference TRBV9 and TRBJ1-5, is DSGVTQTPKHLITATGQRVTLRCSPRSGDLSVYWYQQSLDQGLQFLIQYYNGEERAKGNILERFSAQQFPDLHSELNLSSLELGDSALYFCASSVGGGGNQPQHFGDGTRLSIL.

The gene calls are TRBV7-2 and TRBJ1-5; TRBD1 matches at 7 bases. CDR1 and CDR2 (germline): SGHTA, FQGNSA. Germline trimming cut 5 bases from V and 3 bases from J; bases unmatched to any gene: 13. CDR3 length equals 17 residues. CDR3 sequence (DNA): TGTGCCAGCAGCGAATTCATTGGACAGGCATACAATCAGCCCCAGCATTTT. Translated: CASSEFIGQAYNQPQHF.

The rearrangement joins TRBV9 to TRBJ2-7; tentative D call: TRBD2 (5 bases). Trimming removed 3 bases at V and 2 bases at J, with 12 bases between. This CDR3 has 14 amino acids. Germline V gene sequence: CDR1 SGDLS, CDR2 YYNGEE. The CDR3 DNA reads TGTGCCAGCAGCGCAGCGGACGTGACCTACGAGCAGTACTTC. Amino acids: CASSAADVTYEQYF.